The sequence of this T cell receptor beta chain was determined in a study of T cell repertoires in cytomegalovirus infection. Overall study findings and caveats: In two of eight donors, the top clonotype was HLA-C-restricted CMV-specific.

This clonotype was observed a handful of times. Its antigen is currently unknown. The CDR3 runs 13 residues. CDR1 and CDR2 from the germline V gene are SQVTM and ANQGSEA. Trimming at V came to 7 bases and at J to 1 base, leaving 7 bases not matched to a gene. TCRdb ran MiXCR on the reads and lists one entry per CDR3 protein. Of around 77,000 distinct CDR3 sequences in the sample, approximately 22% were seen once. This sequence originates from a human donor in good health (CMV status not recorded). Some clones in this sample may be carry-over from other donors' samples. This specimen consisted of CD8+ T cells from cultured PBMCs, obtained from culture after CMV antigen stimulation. The chain couples TRBV29-1 to TRBJ2-7, with TRBD1 identical over 7 bases. The CDR3 sequence: CSAGTVLSYEQYF. For the CDR3, the DNA is TGCAGCGCCGGGACAGTGTTATCCTACGAGCAGTACTTC.